The T cell receptor beta chain described here comes from a study of cytomegalovirus exposure and HLA in healthy donors. Whole-study results and caveats: Whilst most TCR sequences proved rare, a subset of public TCRs occurred across many donors. A later analysis appeared to link common viral pathogens to several of the most significant clusters.

Primers for the PCR totalled 60 Vbeta and 13 Jbeta. Sequencing was performed with immunoSEQ multiplex PCR; in TCRdb, only in-frame clones are kept and a portion is missing. Recorded here are some 75,000 clones; the top ten clones represent around 5%. A remark on this clone: Its target is not known.

The TCR comes from a man aged 35 to 55 in good health and CMV-seronegative. The sample taken for sequencing was PBMCs.

CDR3 residues: CASGLLADPREQYF. The CDR3 DNA is TGCGCCAGCGGACTCCTAGCGGACCCAAGAGAGCAGTACTTC. This chain joins TRBV5-1 and TRBJ2-7, with 7 bases fitting TRBD2. Trimming cost V 7 bases and J 7 bases; bases outside gene matches: 14. This CDR3 is built from 14 residues. Germline lookup yields CDR1 SGHRS and CDR2 YFSETQ.